Listed below are T cell receptor beta chains from one sample, sequenced in a study of blood T cell repertoires in COVID-19. The assay was immunoSEQ multiplex PCR, and TCRdb's table has in-frame clones only and misses some. The table includes 50,000 to 65,000 clones, 70% to 90% detected once. The source material was peripheral blood. These receptors were collected from a man between 65 and 85 years old with acute or convalescent COVID-19. Each CDR3 is given with its conserved first and last residue.

TRBV15	TRBJ2-3	CAAGGLAHTQYF
TRBV5-1	TRBJ2-5	CASRMRTGGEETQYF
TRBV12-5	TRBJ1-5	CASGLVGGEPQHF
TRBV12-3/TRBV12-4	TRBJ2-7	CASSRDRGEQYF
TRBV5-4	TRBJ2-7	CASSLGRQVDYEQYF
TRBV6-5	TRBJ2-1	CASSYPDGQGFEEQFF
TRBV19	TRBJ2-6	CASSGSGSGANVLTF
TRBV5-6	TRBJ1-3	CASSLDPVQTSGNTIYF
TRBV7-3	TRBJ2-1	CASSVSSGGAFEQFF
TRBV5-4	TRBJ1-1	CASSYYTNTEAFF
TRBV28	TRBJ1-5	CASSIGDGSNQPQHF
TRBV28	TRBJ1-2	CASSLLRNYGYTF
TRBV7-2	TRBJ2-2	CASSSGQNTGELFF
TRBV20-1	TRBJ1-4	CSASTGYGEKLFF
TRBV4-1	TRBJ2-6	CASSQDRAGGAGANVLTF
TRBV5-1	TRBJ2-7	CASSRQGGSSYEQYF
TRBV10-2	TRBJ2-1	CASSGPNQGAGNEQFF
TRBV5-6	TRBJ1-3	CASSVTTYSGNTIYF
TRBV9	TRBJ2-1	CASSVAGQQSYNEQFF
TRBV6-5	TRBJ2-7	CASTRDRVDHEQYF
TRBV5-3	TRBJ1-5	CARSLILSGQGGNQPQHF
TRBV7-2	TRBJ2-1	CASSLIEGAYSDEQFF
TRBV2	TRBJ1-4	CASSPTRQGNEKLFF
TRBV7-9	TRBJ2-5	CASSLGGLAGPRRQETQYF
TRBV12-3/TRBV12-4	TRBJ2-1	CASSLGQYNEQFF
TRBV27	TRBJ1-2	CASKGLSYGYTF
TRBV18	TRBJ2-7	CASSPEAEQYF
TRBV14	TRBJ1-3	CASSQDYLRNTIYF
TRBV3-1/TRBV3-2	TRBJ2-1	CASSHPLAGHREQFF
TRBV5-1	TRBJ1-4	CASSLRRGSDEKLFF
TRBV4-2	TRBJ1-5	CASSLSTDRDNQPQHF
TRBV5-5	TRBJ1-1	CASSLVGTGSGAFF
TRBV3-1/TRBV3-2	TRBJ2-6	CASSLFSYADYSGANVLTF
TRBV19	TRBJ1-2	CASRGSGQPGYTF
TRBV2	TRBJ2-3	CASKILAGGLDTQYF
TRBV20-1	TRBJ1-2	CSGGTNYGYTF
TRBV19	TRBJ2-1	CASTYRGATSYNEQFF
TRBV10-3	TRBJ2-1	CAISSGDNEQFF
TRBV2	TRBJ1-4	CASSPLGTANEKLFF
TRBV11-3	TRBJ2-1	CASSFRASGGFEQFF
TRBV5-1	TRBJ2-3	CASSYGTTYTDTQYF
TRBV5-1	TRBJ1-2	CASRTALNYGYTF
TRBV6-5	TRBJ1-2	CASSNPGAANYGYTF
TRBV19	TRBJ1-5	CASSKARARVSNQPQHF
TRBV6-5	TRBJ1-1	CASSMARPNTEAFF
TRBV28	TRBJ1-2	CASGVSGGRGYTF
TRBV7-3	TRBJ2-6	CASSLGPSGANVLTF
TRBV10-3	TRBJ1-2	CAIHQTGPRSGSGYTF
TRBV6-6	TRBJ2-1	CASRSPSGGVNEQFF
TRBV5-4	TRBJ2-1	CASSRRGTSDEQFF